These T cell receptor beta chains were read from a single sample in a study of T cell responses to AZD1222 COVID-19 vaccine. TCRdb keeps only in-frame clones here, not all; method: immunoSEQ multiplex PCR. The sample consists of just under 75,000 clones, around three quarters of them appearing once. The sequencing here drew on peripheral blood, taken 28 days after the second AZD1222 dose. The receptors shown here come from an adult who received the AZD1222 COVID-19 vaccine. The conserved cysteine and the conserved F or W are not part of the CDR3 here. The order of the fields is CDR3 length, V gene, CDR3 protein.

CDR3 length: 10; V gene: TRBV12-3/TRBV12-4; CDR3 protein: ASTPESEKLF
CDR3 length: 12; V gene: TRBV6-1; CDR3 protein: ASSEGQSATEAF
CDR3 length: 14; V gene: TRBV4-2; CDR3 protein: ASSQAVTEAGNTIY
CDR3 length: 13; V gene: TRBV11-2; CDR3 protein: ASIKEGSNTGELF
CDR3 length: 10; V gene: TRBV7-9; CDR3 protein: ASSQDGYGYT
CDR3 length: 8; V gene: TRBV19; CDR3 protein: ATMSYGYT
CDR3 length: 10; V gene: TRBV19; CDR3 protein: ASSIGGYGGT
CDR3 length: 12; V gene: TRBV25-1; CDR3 protein: ASSTTGGGSPLH
CDR3 length: 10; V gene: TRBV5-1; CDR3 protein: ASSSGGGAQY
CDR3 length: 13; V gene: TRBV13; CDR3 protein: ASSLGPSGINIQY
CDR3 length: 15; V gene: TRBV28; CDR3 protein: ASSSLFRQRPQNIQY
CDR3 length: 15; V gene: TRBV13; CDR3 protein: ASSLLGGTGTTDTQY
CDR3 length: 11; V gene: TRBV3-1/TRBV3-2; CDR3 protein: ASSQDPNQPQH
CDR3 length: 14; V gene: TRBV9; CDR3 protein: ASSVDAGASTDTQY
CDR3 length: 12; V gene: TRBV19; CDR3 protein: ASSITGSSYEQY
CDR3 length: 13; V gene: TRBV14; CDR3 protein: ASSQDQVIAYEQY
CDR3 length: 11; V gene: TRBV9; CDR3 protein: ASSVEDWNEQY
CDR3 length: 14; V gene: TRBV28; CDR3 protein: ASTKPGHTSTDTQY
CDR3 length: 12; V gene: TRBV28; CDR3 protein: ASSGGVGNQPQH
CDR3 length: 11; V gene: TRBV3-1/TRBV3-2; CDR3 protein: ASIRRGNTEAF
CDR3 length: 13; V gene: TRBV6-5; CDR3 protein: ASSPFVGSNQPQH
CDR3 length: 14; V gene: TRBV7-9; CDR3 protein: ASSKIRGGVGNEQF
CDR3 length: 10; V gene: TRBV11-1; CDR3 protein: ASSSTNTEAF
CDR3 length: 11; V gene: TRBV7-9; CDR3 protein: ASSLGHSYEQY
CDR3 length: 13; V gene: TRBV6-5; CDR3 protein: ASSYGTGGDTEAF
CDR3 length: 12; V gene: TRBV6-5; CDR3 protein: ASSWDSPTDTQY
CDR3 length: 12; V gene: TRBV7-9; CDR3 protein: ASSLETVRETQY
CDR3 length: 11; V gene: TRBV6-5; CDR3 protein: ATRTGGMDEQF
CDR3 length: 11; V gene: TRBV28; CDR3 protein: AVPGQGNEKLF
CDR3 length: 13; V gene: TRBV7-2; CDR3 protein: ASSPLAGGYNEQF
CDR3 length: 12; V gene: TRBV7-8; CDR3 protein: ASSPTETNEKLF
CDR3 length: 11; V gene: TRBV28; CDR3 protein: ASTGTIGTEAF
CDR3 length: 12; V gene: TRBV9; CDR3 protein: ASSVGQDSGELF
CDR3 length: 11; V gene: TRBV27; CDR3 protein: ASSFLGGETQY
CDR3 length: 14; V gene: TRBV10-1; CDR3 protein: ASSELPLGGRNEQF
CDR3 length: 11; V gene: TRBV6-4; CDR3 protein: ASSSGANTEAF
CDR3 length: 12; V gene: TRBV28; CDR3 protein: ASSFRGGQETQY
CDR3 length: 12; V gene: TRBV19; CDR3 protein: ASSMGATNEKLF
CDR3 length: 13; V gene: TRBV5-1; CDR3 protein: ASRDPGAAHYEQY
CDR3 length: 13; V gene: TRBV6-6; CDR3 protein: ASRQTGTGPDGYT
CDR3 length: 13; V gene: TRBV5-4; CDR3 protein: ASSPQSQGHTEAF
CDR3 length: 11; V gene: TRBV7-8; CDR3 protein: ASSLFRGDIQY
CDR3 length: 11; V gene: TRBV3-1/TRBV3-2; CDR3 protein: ASSQGAANTQY
CDR3 length: 15; V gene: TRBV28; CDR3 protein: ASSPTGTGAYNSPLH